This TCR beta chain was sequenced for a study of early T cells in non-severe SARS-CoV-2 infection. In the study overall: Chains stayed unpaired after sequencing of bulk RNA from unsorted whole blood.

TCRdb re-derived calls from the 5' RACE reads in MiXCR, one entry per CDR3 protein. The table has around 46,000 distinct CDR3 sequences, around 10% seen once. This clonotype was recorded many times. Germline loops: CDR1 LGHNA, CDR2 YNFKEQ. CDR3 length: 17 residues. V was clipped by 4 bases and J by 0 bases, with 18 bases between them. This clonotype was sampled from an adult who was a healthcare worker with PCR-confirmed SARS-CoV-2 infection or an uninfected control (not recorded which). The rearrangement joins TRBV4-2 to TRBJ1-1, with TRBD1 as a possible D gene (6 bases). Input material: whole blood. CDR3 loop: CASSRIQGSGMNTEAFF. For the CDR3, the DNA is TGTGCCAGCAGCCGAATACAGGGTAGTGGAATGAACACTGAAGCTTTCTTT.